Reported below is one TCR beta chain. Its antigen is not identified. TCRdb keeps only in-frame clones here, not all; method: immunoSEQ multiplex PCR. The sample yields some 90,000 clones, around nine tenths seen once. This specimen comes from a study of graft-versus-host responses after intestinal transplantation. CDR1 and CDR2 (germline): ENHRY, SYGVKD. The CDR3 extends over 16 amino acids. Deletions cut 4 bases from V and 0 bases from J, with 13 bases between. This receptor was obtained from a human donor who received an intestinal transplant. The specimen comprised unstimulated CD8+ T cells sorted from spleen or lymph node cells, sampled before intestinal transplant. The chain is built from TRBV10-3 and TRBJ1-5; weak D call: TRBD1 (5 bases). This chain's CDR3 is CAISALRQISNQPQHF. CDR3 DNA: TGTGCCATCAGTGCCCTACGACAGATTAGCAATCAGCCCCAGCATTTT.